What follows is one T cell receptor beta chain and its context. RNA extraction and reverse transcription yielded cDNA as sequencing template. Using immunoSEQ multiplex PCR, the repertoire was profiled, and TCRdb retains in-frame clones only, with some absent. The sample carries more than 95,000 clones, approximately 84% recorded once. The CDR3 consists of 14 residues. Germline trimming cut 3 bases from V and 6 bases from J; bases unmatched to any gene: 6. The V gene's germline CDR1 is SGDLS and CDR2 YYNGEE. These data belong to a study of CD8+ T cells in alopecia areata. Sample treatment: oral pan-JAK inhibitor, 5-10 mg twice daily.

The V and J genes are TRBV9 and TRBJ2-1, with 7 bases aligning to TRBD1. This material consisted of CD8+ T cells sorted from blood, taken at approximately week 30, from a patient treated with tofacitinib. This clonotype was obtained from a human donor with alopecia areata. In DNA form, the CDR3 reads TGTGCCAGCAGCGACACAGGGGTTGGCAATGAGCAGTTCTTC. Translated, it gives CASSDTGVGNEQFF. Using reference TRBV9 and TRBJ2-1 for the parts outside the CDR3, the full variable domain is DSGVTQTPKHLITATGQRVTLRCSPRSGDLSVYWYQQSLDQGLQFLIQYYNGEERAKGNILERFSAQQFPDLHSELNLSSLELGDSALYFCASSDTGVGNEQFFGPGTRLTVL.